The 2 T cell receptor beta chains below all came from one sample that was sequenced in a study of blood T cell repertoires in COVID-19. Measured with immunoSEQ multiplex PCR; TCRdb has only the in-frame clones, and not every one. This sample yields 150,000 to 200,000 clones, of which over 65% are seen a single time; 3% belongs to the top ten. The source material was peripheral blood. The receptors derive from a woman older than 75 with acute or convalescent COVID-19.

The chain links TRBV12-3 or TRBV12-4 to TRBJ1-2; D is uncertain. There are 12 residues in the CDR3. The V end lost 6 bases, the J end lost 2 bases, and 7 bases lay between the germline ends. The CDR3 protein is CASSPQNYGYTF. CDR3 bases: TGTGCCAGCAGCCCTCAGAACTATGGCTACACCTTC.

In the case of this clone: One junction end disagrees with the germline gene, perhaps due to a read error. The V call is TRBV3-1 (or the pseudogene TRBV3-2), the J call TRBJ2-2, with D possibly matching TRBD2 (6 bases). Germline values: CDR1 LGHDT, CDR2 YNNKEL (reference sequence). The CDR3 runs to 13 residues. CDR3 sequence reads: CASSQDGRRELLF. CDR3 nucleotides: TGTGCCAGCAGCCAAGATGGACGGAGGGAGCTGCTTTTT.